Listed below are T cell receptor beta chains from one sample, sequenced in a study of T cells in Graves' hyperthyroidism and ophthalmopathy. TCRdb recomputed calls from the multiplex PCR reads with MiXCR, one row per CDR3 protein. The sample shows hundreds of thousands of distinct CDR3 sequences, 16% of them seen only once. Input material: blood. The origin of the receptors is a young woman with Graves' hyperthyroidism. Each CDR3 is given with its conserved first and last residue. The D gene is left open where the match is weak. For some rows the clone size is stated as once, few or many, or as a class when expanded; others skip it.

j_call v_call d_call cdr3_length clone_size cdr3_aa cdr3_nt
TRBJ2-5 TRBV20-1 - 14 many CSARSGREWETQYF TGCAGTGCTAGATCGGGTCGGGAGTGGGAGACCCAGTACTTC
TRBJ1-1 TRBV12-3/TRBV12-4 - 14 few CASSSSGMNTEAFF TGTGCCAGCAGTTCGAGCGGAATGAACACTGAAGCTTTCTTT
TRBJ2-7 TRBV6-5 TRBD1 15 once CASSYSDRVDYEQYF TGTGCCAGCAGTTACTCGGACAGGGTCGACTACGAGCAGTACTTC
TRBJ1-2 TRBV10-1 TRBD1 15 - CASSDHRGRNYGYTF TGCGCCAGCAGTGATCACAGGGGACGAAACTATGGCTACACCTTC
TRBJ1-2 TRBV19 - 12 - CASSGGAYGYTF TGTGCCAGTAGTGGGGGGGCCTATGGCTACACCTTC
TRBJ1-1 TRBV2 - 16 many CASKVKVQEEGTEAFF TGTGCCAGCAAGGTGAAGGTTCAAGAGGAGGGCACTGAAGCTTTCTTT
TRBJ1-5 TRBV12-3/TRBV12-4 TRBD1 14 few CASKTGAINQPQHF TGTGCCAGCAAAACAGGGGCTATCAATCAGCCCCAGCATTTT
TRBJ2-1 TRBV7-3 - 15 many CASSLKTRFTDEQFF TGTGCCAGCAGCTTAAAGACACGTTTCACGGATGAGCAGTTCTTC
TRBJ2-5 TRBV7-3 TRBD2 14 - CASSFSSGEETQYF TGTGCCAGCAGCTTTTCTAGCGGGGAAGAGACCCAGTACTTC
TRBJ2-7 TRBV19 - 16 few CASILRDKLPTYEQYF TGTGCCAGTATTCTCCGCGACAAATTGCCAACCTACGAGCAGTACTTC
TRBJ1-1 TRBV19 - 13 - CASTRAGETEAFF TGTGCCAGTACCCGGGCAGGGGAGACTGAAGCTTTCTTT
TRBJ2-6 TRBV5-1 - 14 many CASSFSAGANVLTF TGCGCCAGCAGCTTTTCGGCTGGGGCCAACGTCCTGACTTTC
TRBJ1-1 TRBV4-1 - 14 few CASRGVWVNTEAFF TGCGCCAGCAGGGGGGTGTGGGTGAACACTGAAGCTTTCTTT
TRBJ2-5 TRBV5-1 - 15 - CASSSGVGFGETLYF TGCGCCAGCAGTTCGGGGGTCGGCTTCGGGGAGACCCTGTACTTC
TRBJ1-2 TRBV20-1 - 13 many CSARAQAERGYTF TGCAGTGCTAGAGCTCAGGCAGAGAGGGGCTACACCTTC
TRBJ2-1 TRBV28 - 15 many CASSLSRGSKHEQFF TGTGCCAGCAGTTTATCCCGGGGGAGTAAACATGAGCAGTTCTTC
TRBJ2-2 TRBV13 TRBD1 15 - CASSPGTGLAGELFF TGTGCCAGCAGCCCTGGGACAGGGTTAGCCGGGGAGCTGTTTTTT
TRBJ1-2 TRBV20-1 - 13 few CSAAPPPPLGYTF TGCAGTGCTGCCCCCCCGCCGCCCCTGGGGTACACCTTC
TRBJ2-3 TRBV11-2 - 16 many CASSLDIGVDVHTQYF TGTGCCAGCAGCCTAGACATCGGAGTTGATGTCCATACGCAGTATTTT
TRBJ2-5 TRBV7-8 - 15 many CASSPSVRVAETQYF TGTGCCAGCAGCCCATCCGTTCGGGTGGCCGAGACCCAGTACTTC
TRBJ1-2 TRBV12-3/TRBV12-4 - 14 few CAGSLGDSPYGYTF TGTGCCGGCAGTTTGGGAGACAGTCCCTATGGCTACACCTTC
TRBJ2-1 TRBV15 - 17 - CATSRRLDSSSYNEQFF TGTGCCACCAGCAGGAGACTGGACAGTAGCTCCTACAATGAGCAGTTCTTC
TRBJ2-5 TRBV12-3/TRBV12-4 - 14 few CASSLGVSEATQYF TGTGCCAGCAGTTTAGGAGTCAGTGAAGCGACCCAGTACTTC